This TCR beta chain was identified in a study of sequential checkpoint blockade in melanoma. Whole-study context: 90 to 95 pretreatment tumor DNA samples were TCRβ immunosequenced. Study-wide results and caveats: PD-L1 staining and CD8+ counts, not mutational load, tracked tumor T-cell clonality.

Trimming stripped 0 bases from V and 4 bases from J, with 11 bases between. Germline CDR1 is SGDLS and CDR2 is YYNGEE. This CDR3 spans 14 amino acids. In its sample, this clone ranks as medium-sized. The target antigen is unknown. Clones were read by immunoSEQ multiplex PCR, and TCRdb kept only the in-frame ones, dropping some. Of approximately 5,600 clones in the sample, 25% to 40% were seen once. The treatment here: randomized to nivolumab then ipilimumab (arm A) or the reverse (arm B). DNA-damaging chemotherapy had not been given to any patient beforehand. The chain uses TRBV9 and TRBJ2-7, with D tentatively TRBD2 (5 bases). This sequence was found in a human donor with melanoma. Material: tumor tissue (inferred from file names), obtained from a patient given nivolumab and ipilimumab in sequence. The CDR3 sequence: CASSVGGSAYEQYF. CDR3 bases: TGTGCCAGCAGCGTAGGAGGGTCAGCTTACGAGCAGTACTTC. Full variable domain (missing parts from reference TRBV9 and TRBJ2-7): DSGVTQTPKHLITATGQRVTLRCSPRSGDLSVYWYQQSLDQGLQFLIQYYNGEERAKGNILERFSAQQFPDLHSELNLSSLELGDSALYFCASSVGGSAYEQYFGPGTRLTVT.